The present TCR beta chain was sequenced within a study of cytomegalovirus exposure and HLA in healthy donors. Whole-study results and caveats: In a later analysis, V- and J-gene trimming of beta chains associated with a DCLRE1C missense variant, replicated independently. In a later analysis, compared with equally common non-associated chains, HLA-associated beta chains were more expanded. Overall, about 160 TCR beta chains were annotated as cytomegalovirus-associated.

A word on this clone: Its target is unknown.

The primer mix had 60 Vbeta and 13 Jbeta primers. Sequencing was performed with immunoSEQ multiplex PCR; in TCRdb, only in-frame clones are kept and a portion is missing. Among more than 55,000 clones listed, around 83% were seen once. Looked up from germline, CDR1 is SGHNT and CDR2 is YYREEE (reference sequence). V lost 3 bases to trimming and J lost 3 bases, with 15 bases between them. The CDR3 contains 16 residues. This clonotype was sampled from a young man in good health and CMV-seronegative. Sequences were obtained from PBMCs. This chain joins TRBV5-4 and TRBJ2-2, with D possibly being TRBD1 (7 bases). DNA for the CDR3: TGTGCCAGCAGCTCACAGGGGAGGTTCCACACCGGGGAGCTGTTTTTT. Translating it yields CASSSQGRFHTGELFF. The variable domain in full, completed from reference TRBV5-4 and TRBJ2-2, reads ETGVTQSPTHLIKTRGQQVTLRCSSQSGHNTVSWYQQALGQGPQFIFQYYREEENGRGNFPPRFSGLQFPNYSSELNVNALELDDSALYLCASSSQGRFHTGELFFGEGSRLTVL.